These 32 T cell receptor beta chains came from one sample sequenced in a study of T cell repertoires in cytomegalovirus infection. TCRdb ran MiXCR on the reads and lists one entry per CDR3 protein. There are roughly 600,000 distinct CDR3 sequences in the sample; 20% to 30% occur only once, and under 8.5% lies in the top ten. The sequenced sample was CD8+ T cells from PBMCs. All receptors come from a human donor in good health (CMV status not recorded). Some clones in this sample may be carry-over from other donors' samples.

J is TRBJ1-1 and V is TRBV14; D gene unclear. This CDR3 is built from 17 residues. Trimming pared 4 bases from V and 1 base from J, leaving 19 bases between. Per the germline V gene, CDR1 is SGHDN and CDR2 is FVKESK. The CDR3 DNA sequence: TGTGCCAGCAGCCCAGTCGTGCTCGGACGGAAGAACACTGAAGCTTTCTTT. This encodes CASSPVVLGRKNTEAFF.

Only a few counts were recorded for this clonotype. CDR3 in amino acids: CASSPREGTYTEAFF. The DNA for the CDR3 is TGTGCCAGCAGCCCCAGAGAAGGGACCTACACTGAAGCTTTCTTT. J is TRBJ1-1 and V is TRBV13, with D tentatively TRBD1 (5 bases). Germline assignment: CDR1 PRHDT and CDR2 FYEKMQ (reference sequence). The length of the CDR3 is 15 residues. Trimming removed 5 bases at V and 3 bases at J, with 16 bases between.

This chain uses TRBV6-5 with TRBJ1-4, with TRBD1 identical over 8 bases. Losses at the gene ends were 0 bases for V and 6 bases for J; bases not matched to a gene: 3. Germline V gives CDR1 MNHEY, CDR2 SVGAGI. The CDR3 consists of 15 residues. CDR3 loop: CASSYSARGHEKLFF. CDR3 in DNA: TGTGCCAGCAGTTACTCGGCCAGGGGGCATGAAAAACTGTTTTTT.

The rearrangement links TRBV14 to TRBJ2-7; possibly TRBD2 for D (6 bases). V was pared by 0 bases and J by 3 bases, with 15 bases between. The CDR3 is made up of 16 amino acids. From germline, CDR1 is SGHDN and CDR2 FVKESK. The chain's CDR3 is CASSQDRGWRNYEQYF. The DNA of the CDR3 is TGTGCCAGCAGCCAAGATCGGGGGTGGAGAAACTACGAGCAGTACTTC. Full variable domain (remainder filled in from reference TRBV14 and TRBJ2-7): EAGVTQFPSHSVIEKGQTVTLRCDPISGHDNLYWYRRVMGKEIKFLLHFVKESKQDESGMPNNRFLAERTGGTYSTLKVQPAELEDSGVYFCASSQDRGWRNYEQYFGPGTRLTVT.

This clonotype has only a few counts. The gene calls are TRBV12-3 or TRBV12-4 and TRBJ2-1; a weak D match, TRBD1 (5 bases). The germline V and J ends were trimmed by 2 bases and 6 bases, with 20 bases remaining between them. CDR3 size: 17 residues. The CDR3 nucleotides are TGTGCCAGCAGTTTATTGAGCCCCCCCAAGGGGTTCAATGAGCAGTTCTTC. Its protein product is CASSLLSPPKGFNEQFF.

CDR3 residues: CSSRKPKLEDTQYF. The CDR3 region has the DNA TGCTCGTCCCGAAAGCCCAAACTAGAGGATACGCAGTATTTT. V usage is TRBV29-1 and J usage is TRBJ2-3, with D tentatively TRBD2 (5 bases). CDR3 size: 14 residues. The germline gives CDR1 SQVTM, CDR2 ANQGSEA.

This clonotype has more than one count but fewer than ten. The chain carries TRBV27 and TRBJ2-3; possibly TRBD1 for D (6 bases). Germline CDR1 is MNHEY and CDR2 is SMNVEV (reference sequence). The V end was cut by 3 bases, the J end by 1 base, with 11 bases between. The CDR3 consists of 15 residues. The CDR3 reads CASSLGQLGTDTQYF. The CDR3 bases are TGTGCCAGCAGTTTGGGACAACTTGGCACAGATACGCAGTATTTT.

In this sample, this clonotype turned up a few times. The chain joins TRBV29-1 to TRBJ2-1, with D perhaps matching TRBD2 (5 bases). The V gene lost 4 bases and the J gene lost 0 bases, with 10 bases spanning the gap. This CDR3 comprises 14 residues. In germline, CDR1 is SQVTM, CDR2 ANQGSEA. CDR3 residues: CSVVPGNSYNEQFF. As DNA, the CDR3 is TGCAGCGTTGTCCCGGGGAACTCCTACAATGAGCAGTTCTTC.

This chain links TRBV5-6 with TRBJ2-3, with D uncertain. V lost 4 bases and J 4 bases, leaving 19 bases between the germline ends. Per the germline V gene, CDR1 is SGHDT and CDR2 is YYEEEE. The CDR3 is 16 amino acids. Here the CDR3 DNA reads TGTGCCAGCAGCCCGCCGAGAGGTCTCGTGGCAGATACGCAGTATTTT. Translating gives CASSPPRGLVADTQYF.

The table lists this clonotype with many counts. The chain recombines TRBV28 with TRBJ2-5; 8 bases fit TRBD1. The junction had 1 base not matched to a gene; V was cut back by 3 bases and J by 4 bases. The germline CDR1 and CDR2 sequences are MDHEN and SYDVKM. There are 13 residues in the CDR3. The CDR3 is CASSFDRGETQYF. In DNA form, the CDR3 reads TGTGCCAGCAGTTTCGACAGGGGAGAGACCCAGTACTTC.

This clonotype was recorded at least ten times. This chain joins TRBV4-1 and TRBJ2-2, with 8 bases fitting TRBD1. CDR1 is MGHRA and CDR2 is YSYEKL in the germline V gene. There are 14 residues in the CDR3. The V segment lost 4 bases and the J segment 3 bases; nucleotides outside the gene matches: 1. Here the CDR3 DNA reads TGCGCCAGCAGCCGGACAGGGTACACCGGGGAGCTGTTTTTT. Translated, it gives CASSRTGYTGELFF.

Many counts were recorded for this clonotype. The V and J genes are TRBV2 and TRBJ2-5; 7 bases align to TRBD1. The CDR3 is 16 amino acids. Germline V CDR1 and CDR2: SNHLY, FYNNEI. Trimming at V came to 0 bases and at J to 1 base, leaving 5 bases not matched to a gene. The CDR3 is CASSEAFWDSQETQYF. For the CDR3, the DNA is TGTGCCAGCAGTGAAGCTTTTTGGGACAGCCAAGAGACCCAGTACTTC.

As for this clonotype: A much larger clone differs from this one at a single base, so this may be a read error. This rearrangement joins TRBV6-2 or TRBV6-3 to TRBJ1-2; 10 nucleotides match TRBD1. Germline-derived CDR1 and CDR2 are MNHEY and SVGEGT. CDR3 length equals 15 residues. CDR3 bases: TGTGCCAGCAGGGACAGGGGGGATTCCAACTATGGCTACGCCTTC. Translating gives CASRDRGDSNYGYAF.

This clonotype was counted ten times or more. The J gene is TRBJ2-1, the V gene TRBV7-9; D gene ambiguous. The CDR3 is 12 amino acids. CDR1 SEHNR and CDR2 FQNEAQ come from the germline V gene (reference sequence). V dropped 1 base and J dropped 9 bases, with 7 bases sitting between them. CDR3 bases: TGTGCCAGCAGCTTAGGGCGGAGTGAGCAGTTCTTC. It specifies CASSLGRSEQFF.

This clonotype came up a few times. This rearrangement joins TRBV20-1 to TRBJ1-4; D call uncertain. Trimming removed 4 bases at V and 6 bases at J, with 12 bases between. Germline CDR1 reads DFQATT; CDR2 reads SNEGSKA (reference sequence). The CDR3 spans 13 residues. The CDR3 bases are TGCAGTGCTAACCCGGGTCTAGATGAAAAACTGTTTTTT. As protein: CSANPGLDEKLFF.

This clonotype has a handful of counts. The chain has TRBV7-9 and TRBJ2-4; TRBD1 is a possible D gene (6 bases). Between the trimmed V and J ends, which lost 4 bases and 3 bases, there was a span of 13 bases. The CDR3 length is 15 residues. CDR1 is SEHNR and CDR2 is FQNEAQ in the germline V gene (reference sequence). CDR3: CASSSQGVGKNIQYF. CDR3 bases: TGTGCCAGCAGCTCACAGGGCGTGGGCAAAAACATTCAGTACTTC.

The chain is built from TRBV28 and TRBJ2-1; 7 bases align to TRBD2. CDR1 is MDHEN, CDR2 SYDVKM, per germline. V lost 6 bases and J lost 15; bases outside the gene matches: 17. The CDR3 is 14 amino acids. As DNA, the CDR3 is TGTGCCAGCAGCTATTTAGGCGGGTCGGGGGGAACGTTCTTC. Protein: CASSYLGGSGGTFF.

The CDR3, as DNA: TGTGCCAGCAGCTTATCCGCGACAGGGGGATACAATGAGCAGTTCTTC. This translates into CASSLSATGGYNEQFF. The rearrangement links TRBV7-3 to TRBJ2-1; TRBD1 aligns across 9 bases. The CDR3 runs 16 residues. Germline CDR1 and CDR2: SGHTA and FQGTGA. Unmatched junction bases numbered 6, after V lost 2 bases and J lost 4 bases.

V is TRBV5-6 and J is TRBJ2-1, with D perhaps assigned TRBD1 or TRBD2 (5 bases each). The V gene's germline CDR1 is SGHDT and CDR2 YYEEEE. V gave up 0 bases and J gave up 4 bases, with 11 bases separating them. The length of the CDR3 is 15 residues. In nucleotides, the CDR3 is TGTGCCAGCAGCTTGGGTCGGGGCTATTACAATGAGCAGTTCTTC. Residues: CASSLGRGYYNEQFF.

As for this clonotype: A much larger clone differs by one base, so this may be a read error. The V gene is TRBV6-6, the J gene TRBJ1-5; 7 bases agree with TRBD1. The length of the CDR3 is 15 residues. CDR1 MNHNY and CDR2 SVGAGI come from the germline V gene (reference sequence). V shed 5 bases, J shed 2 bases, and the junction held 6 bases outside the gene matches. The CDR3 DNA follows: TGTGCCAGCAGTGGACAGGAGGCGGGCAATCAGCCCCAGCATTTT. It encodes CASSGQEAGNQPQHF.

This clonotype was observed a few times. The chain uses TRBV12-3 or TRBV12-4 and TRBJ2-7; TRBD1 agrees at 7 bases. The CDR3 loop spans 16 amino acids. After removal of 6 bases from V and 0 bases from J, the junction contained 11 bases not matched to a gene. CDR3 sequence (DNA): TGTGCCAGCAGCTCGACGGACAGGCCGAACTCCTACGAGCAGTACTTC. This encodes CASSSTDRPNSYEQYF.

At least ten counts were recorded for this clonotype. The V gene is TRBV5-4, the J gene TRBJ2-1; D tentatively fits TRBD1 or TRBD2 (5 bases each). The ends were cut back, 0 bases at V and 8 bases at J, with 9 bases in the middle. Germline CDR1 SGHNT, CDR2 YYREEE (reference sequence). The CDR3 runs 13 residues. The CDR3 is CASSLGGDDEQFF. In nucleotides, the CDR3 is TGTGCCAGCAGCTTGGGAGGGGATGATGAGCAGTTCTTC.

This chain links TRBV23-1 with TRBJ1-6, with 7 positions matching TRBD1. TRBV23-1 is filed as an ORF, its function uncertain. Trimming removed 3 bases from V and 7 bases from J; junction bases left unmatched: 9. This CDR3 spans 16 amino acids. The CDR3 DNA is TGCGCCAGCAGTCATGAGGGGGCAGGGAGGAATTCACCCCTCCACTTT. Protein sequence: CASSHEGAGRNSPLHF.

The genes are TRBV28 and TRBJ2-7; 12 positions agree with TRBD1. V lost 4 bases to trimming and J lost 4 bases; unmatched junction nucleotides: 11. This CDR3 is 17 amino acids long. The germline V gene has CDR1 MDHEN and CDR2 SYDVKM. The CDR3 loop is CASSSSLRDRGPYEQYV. The CDR3 DNA reads as TGTGCCAGCAGTTCTAGCCTCCGGGACAGGGGGCCGTACGAGCAGTACGTC.

This clonotype occurred a few times. This rearrangement joins TRBV27 to TRBJ2-1, with TRBD2 matching 14 bases. CDR1 and CDR2 (germline): MNHEY, SMNVEV (reference sequence). V shed 2 bases and J 0 bases; nucleotides not matched to a gene: 15. The CDR3 totals 22 residues. The CDR3 DNA is TGTGCCAGCAGTTTACTATCACAACCGGGACTAGCGGGAGTGAGCTCCTACAATGAGCAGTTCTTC. This encodes CASSLLSQPGLAGVSSYNEQFF.

The chain joins TRBV7-9 to TRBJ2-5, with 9 bases fitting TRBD1. V lost 2 bases to trimming and J lost 14 bases; unmatched junction nucleotides: 6. Per the germline V gene, CDR1 is SEHNR and CDR2 is FQNEAQ (reference sequence). The CDR3 totals 12 residues. CDR3 nucleotide sequence: TGTGCCAGCAGCTTACGAACAGGGGGCGCATACTTC. Amino acids: CASSLRTGGAYF. The variable domain in full, completed from reference TRBV7-9 and TRBJ2-5, reads DTGVSQNPRHKITKRGQNVTFRCDPISEHNRLYWYRQTLGQGPEFLTYFQNEAQLEKSRLLSDRFSAERPKGSFSTLEIQRTEQGDSAMYLCASSLRTGGAYFGPGTRLLVL.

The chain joins TRBV28 to TRBJ1-5; D is unclear. In germline, CDR1 is MDHEN, CDR2 SYDVKM. The CDR3 contains 15 residues. Trimming cost V 5 bases and J 3 bases, with 14 bases left between them. CDR3: CASSPIRGTNQPQHF. The CDR3 nucleotides read TGTGCCAGCAGTCCTATCCGAGGTACCAATCAGCCCCAGCATTTT.

The rearrangement uses TRBV7-6 and TRBJ1-5; 9 positions agree with TRBD1. This CDR3 has 18 amino acids. The V and J ends lost 4 bases and 1 base, in that order; junction bases with no gene match: 11. In germline, CDR1 is SGHVS, CDR2 FNYEAQ. CDR3 sequence reads: CASSWGSGDRDSNQPQHF. DNA for the CDR3: TGTGCCAGCAGCTGGGGTTCGGGGGACAGGGACAGCAATCAGCCCCAGCATTTT. The full variable domain, its missing parts supplied by reference TRBV7-6 and TRBJ1-5, is GAGVSQSPRYKVTKRGQDVALRCDPISGHVSLYWYRQALGQGPEFLTYFNYEAQQDKSGLPNDRFSAERPEGSISTLTIQRTEQRDSAMYRCASSWGSGDRDSNQPQHFGDGTRLSIL.

The V gene is TRBV7-9, the J gene TRBJ1-4; D ambiguous. From germline, CDR1 is SEHNR and CDR2 FQNEAQ (reference sequence). The CDR3 loop spans 15 amino acids. The germline V and J ends were trimmed by 4 bases and 6 bases, with 15 bases remaining between them. The CDR3 bases are TGTGCCAGCAGCTCCGGCCCCCTGAGGGATGAAAAACTGTTTTTT. Amino acid sequence: CASSSGPLRDEKLFF.

This clonotype was counted a few times. CDR3 residues: CASSFSTGDGSPLHF. The CDR3 coding sequence is TGTGCCAGCAGCTTTTCAACCGGTGATGGCTCACCCCTCCACTTT. The rearrangement links TRBV7-6 to TRBJ1-6, with D uncertain. Germline V gene data show CDR1 as SGHVS and CDR2 as FNYEAQ. V lost 3 bases to trimming and J lost 10 bases, with 16 bases between them. The CDR3 sequence is 15 residues long.

The chain uses TRBV20-1 and TRBJ2-7; 12 bases align to TRBD2. Trimming cost V 2 bases and J 7 bases; bases outside gene matches: 9. Germline loops: CDR1 DFQATT, CDR2 SNEGSKA (reference sequence). The CDR3 has 15 amino acids. The CDR3 is CSARLTSGGSIEQYV. In DNA form, the CDR3 reads TGCAGTGCTAGACTGACTAGCGGGGGTTCTATTGAGCAGTACGTC.

The genes are TRBV7-9 and TRBJ2-5, with D perhaps given as TRBD1 or TRBD2 (5 bases each). Trimming took 2 bases from V and 2 from J, leaving 12 bases between them. The germline gives CDR1 SEHNR, CDR2 FQNEAQ (reference sequence). The CDR3 sequence is 15 residues long. The CDR3 spells CASSLRRGGQETQYF. CDR3 coding DNA: TGTGCCAGCAGCTTACGCCGTGGGGGACAAGAGACCCAGTACTTC.